These 18 T cell receptor beta chains were all obtained from the same sample, sequenced in a study of blood T cells in healthy people across ages. The authors ran a second PCR of about 6 to 12 cycles using a sample-barcoded 5' primer and a J-beta primer mix. TCRdb recomputed calls from the 5' RACE reads with MiXCR, one row per CDR3 protein. The sample has about 1 million distinct CDR3 sequences, 35% to 55% seen once; the top ten hold approximately 17%. Sequenced: blood. The receptors derive from an older woman in good health.

About this clonotype: An end of the junction does not agree with germline; a read error may underlie this. The rearrangement uses TRBV6-2 or TRBV6-3 and TRBJ2-1; no firm D call. CDR1 and CDR2 (germline): MNHEY, SVGEGT. The CDR3 totals 13 residues. CDR3 in DNA: TGTGCCAGCACAACGAGCTCCTGCAATGAGCGGTTCTTC. It specifies CASTTSSCNERFF.

CDR3 coding DNA: TGTGCCAGCAGTTTATCCCAACAGGGGGCTCTCCAGCATTTT. Translation: CASSLSQQGALQHF. The chain is built from TRBV28 and TRBJ1-5; 9 bases are shared with TRBD1. This CDR3 region has 14 residues. Germline-derived CDR1 and CDR2 are MDHEN and SYDVKM. V lost 1 base to trimming and J lost 12 bases; unmatched junction nucleotides: 7.

This chain joins TRBV13 and TRBJ2-4, with D maybe TRBD1 (8 bases). Germline V gives CDR1 PRHDT, CDR2 FYEKMQ (reference sequence). The V end was cut by 3 bases, the J end by 13 bases, with 13 bases between. The CDR3 runs 12 residues. The CDR3: CASSFRGREQYF. The CDR3 DNA sequence: TGTGCCAGCAGCTTCAGGGGGCGGGAGCAGTACTTC.

The V and J genes are TRBV29-1 and TRBJ2-7, with D tentatively TRBD2 (6 bases). The V end lost 7 bases, the J end lost 5 bases, and 18 bases lay between the germline ends. Germline CDR1 is SQVTM and CDR2 is ANQGSEA. The CDR3 is made up of 13 amino acids. The CDR3 bases are TGCAGCGCTGAGGGTGCGGGGCTGAACGAGCAGTACTTC. It yields the protein CSAEGAGLNEQYF.

This clonotype was seen at least ten times. V and J are TRBV18 and TRBJ2-7; TRBD2 aligns across 9 bases. Germline loops: CDR1 KGHSH, CDR2 LQKENI. V shed 3 bases and J 5 bases; nucleotides not matched to a gene: 5. CDR3 length: 14 residues. CDR3 coding DNA: TGTGCCAGCTCACCCGCGGGAGGGCAAGACGAGCAGTACTTC. Its translation is CASSPAGGQDEQYF.

The chain is built from TRBV20-1 and TRBJ2-1; 7 nucleotides line up with TRBD2. This CDR3 region has 13 residues. V was pared by 3 bases and J by 10 bases, with 9 bases of the junction left unmatched. The V gene's germline CDR1 is DFQATT and CDR2 SNEGSKA (reference sequence). The chain's CDR3 is CSASAPSSGEQFF. The CDR3 nucleotides read TGCAGTGCTAGTGCACCTTCTAGCGGCGAGCAGTTCTTC.

In its sample, this clonotype was seen a few times. The chain carries TRBV6-2 or TRBV6-3 and TRBJ2-1, with a weak D call TRBD2 (6 bases). Germline values: CDR1 MNHEY, CDR2 SVGEGT. The CDR3 extends over 15 amino acids. V lost 5 bases, J lost 7 bases, and 18 bases lay in between. This CDR3 reads CASSPSGLARNEQFF. CDR3 sequence (DNA): TGTGCCAGCAGTCCCTCGGGACTCGCGAGGAATGAGCAGTTCTTC.

The CDR3 here is CASSLGTGGREQFF. For the CDR3, the DNA is TGTGCCAGCAGTCTCGGGACAGGGGGTCGTGAGCAGTTCTTC. This chain connects TRBV12-3 or TRBV12-4 to TRBJ2-1, with 11 bases matching TRBD1. This CDR3 has 14 amino acids. Trimming at V came to 5 bases and at J to 9 bases, leaving 6 bases not matched to a gene.

This clonotype has a handful of counts. The chain carries TRBV29-1 and TRBJ2-5; tentatively, D is TRBD1 (5 bases). The CDR3 covers 12 residues. Germline assignment: CDR1 SQVTM and CDR2 ANQGSEA. Trimming pared 8 bases from V and 2 bases from J, leaving 12 bases between. Here the CDR3 reads CSIRQFQETQYF. Written as DNA, the CDR3 is TGCAGCATAAGACAGTTTCAAGAGACCCAGTACTTC.

This clonotype showed up many times. The chain links TRBV4-2 to TRBJ2-7, with D tentatively TRBD2 (6 bases). The V end was cut by 1 base, the J end by 7 bases, with 14 bases between. Germline V gives CDR1 LGHNA, CDR2 YNFKEQ. There are 14 residues in the CDR3. The CDR3 DNA reads TGTGCCAGCAGCCAAGCGGGGGACTCTTGGGAGCAGTACTTC. The encoded protein is CASSQAGDSWEQYF.

This clonotype has a handful of counts. The J gene is TRBJ2-7, the V gene TRBV29-1; the match to TRBD2 covers 8 bases. The germline V gene has CDR1 SQVTM and CDR2 ANQGSEA. V dropped 1 base and J dropped 3; count of bases not matched to a gene: 11. The CDR3 has 16 amino acids. Written as DNA, the CDR3 is TGCAGCGTTGAAGGGGGCTTCGGCGGGGGGCGCTACGAGCAGTACTTC. Residues: CSVEGGFGGGRYEQYF.

CDR3 sequence: CASSLRLGGHNEQFF. The DNA for the CDR3 is TGTGCCAGCAGCCTCCGATTAGGGGGGCACAATGAGCAGTTCTTC. V gene TRBV7-2 combines with J gene TRBJ2-1; possibly TRBD1 or TRBD2 for D (6 bases each). This CDR3 is 15 amino acids long. V was trimmed by 5 bases and J by 5 bases, leaving 16 bases between them. Germline lookup yields CDR1 SGHTA and CDR2 FQGNSA. The entire variable domain, with the rest obtained from reference TRBV7-2 and TRBJ2-1, is as follows: GAGVSQSPSNKVTEKGKDVELRCDPISGHTALYWYRQSLGQGLEFLIYFQGNSAPDKSGLPSDRFSAERTGGSVSTLTIQRTQQEDSAVYLCASSLRLGGHNEQFFGPGTRLTVL.

The V call is TRBV12-3 or TRBV12-4, the J call TRBJ1-2, with D perhaps matching TRBD1 (5 bases). The V end lost 7 bases, the J end lost 4 bases, and 16 bases lay between the germline ends. The CDR3 runs to 14 residues. CDR3 protein: CASNLGGAVYGYTF. DNA for the CDR3: TGTGCCAGCAACCTTGGAGGGGCGGTCTATGGCTACACCTTC.

This clonotype was counted only a few times. The chain links TRBV15 to TRBJ2-3; D remains ambiguous. V lost 4 bases, J lost 6 bases, and 14 bases lay in between. The V gene's germline CDR1 is LNHNV and CDR2 YYDKDF (reference sequence). The CDR3 consists of 14 residues. CDR3 amino acids: CATSIPPESDTQYF. DNA of the CDR3: TGTGCCACCAGCATCCCCCCCGAGAGCGATACGCAGTATTTT.

This sequence joins TRBV4-1 and TRBJ2-5, with D possibly matching TRBD1 (6 bases). V was clipped by 1 base and J by 1 base, with 16 bases between them. There are 17 residues in the CDR3. Germline lookup yields CDR1 MGHRA and CDR2 YSYEKL. CDR3 sequence reads: CASSQGALGQSQETQYF. CDR3 sequence (DNA): TGCGCCAGCAGCCAAGGGGCCCTCGGACAGTCCCAAGAGACCCAGTACTTC.

This chain links TRBV6-2 or TRBV6-3 with TRBJ2-1; maybe TRBD2 (6 bases). The CDR3 loop spans 12 amino acids. V was clipped by 5 bases and J by 11 bases, with 13 bases between them. Germline values: CDR1 MNHEY, CDR2 SVGEGT. The CDR3 loop reads CASSQSGLKQFF. As DNA, the CDR3 is TGTGCCAGCAGTCAGTCGGGACTTAAGCAGTTCTTC.

This sequence joins TRBV5-1 and TRBJ2-3, with D possibly being TRBD2 (6 bases). V gave up 3 bases and J gave up 6 bases, with 14 bases separating them. The length of the CDR3 is 14 residues. Germline CDR1 reads SGHRS; CDR2 reads YFSETQ. The CDR3 DNA is TGCGCCAGCAGCTCAAGACTAGGAGGTGATACGCAGTATTTT. Amino acids: CASSSRLGGDTQYF.

The chain carries TRBV19 and TRBJ2-5, with 14 positions matching TRBD2. The CDR3 length is 15 residues. CDR1 and CDR2 (germline): LNHDA, SQIVND (reference sequence). V gave up 7 bases and J gave up 5 bases; unmatched junction bases: 6. The DNA for the CDR3 is TGTGCCAGTACTCAGGGACTAGCGGGAGTGGAGACCCAGTACTTC. It translates to CASTQGLAGVETQYF.